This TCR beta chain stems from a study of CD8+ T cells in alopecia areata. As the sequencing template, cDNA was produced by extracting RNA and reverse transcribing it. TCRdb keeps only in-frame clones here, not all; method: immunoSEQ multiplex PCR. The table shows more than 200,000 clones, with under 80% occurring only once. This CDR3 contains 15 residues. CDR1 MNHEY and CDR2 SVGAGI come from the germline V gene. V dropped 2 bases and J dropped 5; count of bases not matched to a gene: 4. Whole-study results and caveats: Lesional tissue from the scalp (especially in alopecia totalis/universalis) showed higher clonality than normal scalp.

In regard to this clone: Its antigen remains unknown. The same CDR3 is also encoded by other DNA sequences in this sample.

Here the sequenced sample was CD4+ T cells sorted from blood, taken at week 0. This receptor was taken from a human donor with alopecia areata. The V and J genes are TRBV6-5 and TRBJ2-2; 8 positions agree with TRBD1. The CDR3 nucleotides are TGTGCCAGCAGTTACCCTGGACAGGGAACCGGGGAGCTGTTTTTT. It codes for CASSYPGQGTGELFF.